The present T cell receptor (beta chain) was sequenced within a study of blood T cell repertoires in COVID-19 (dated by TCRdb to the early 2020s). For context, the study as a whole: Samples covering the acute and convalescent phases of COVID-19 were provided by collaborators in the United States, Italy and Spain. The material from the prospective study consisted of cDNA or gDNA derived from T cells, B-cell-depleted T cells, or PBMCs. Deeply sampled blood TCRbeta repertoires from subjects exposed to, actively infected with, or recovered from COVID-19 were included in the dataset. The repertoires were released in a freely available public database meant as a resource for research on the immune response to SARS-CoV-2. The samples were drawn from the first 160 participants of the ongoing ImmuneRACE study and from some 1,300 subjects provided by 6 global collaborators. A de-identified subject ID, COVID-19 status, age in years and sex were almost always included in the sample metadata. Where available, HLA class I and class II types were taken from metadata supplied by the sample provider and were not determined by assay-based typing.

The immunoSEQ Assay, a bias-controlled multiplex PCR, was used to amplify TCRbeta CDR3 regions from genomic DNA. On the authors' methods: The number of nucleated cells in each sample was estimated by amplification of reference gene primers within the assay. To quantify the absolute abundance of each unique TCRbeta CDR3 rearrangement, sequence reads were collapsed and filtered. For each sample, productive Simpson clonality was calculated as the square root of Simpson's diversity index over productive rearrangements. TCRdb mirrors the immuneACCESS table, restricted to in-frame sequences. Some clones are absent from its copies; in checked studies, under half trace to an unresolved V gene, and the reason for the others is unknown. The D gene and trimming were derived from the DNA, and the V and J assignments and clone size from that table. The sample contains around 400,000 clones, more than 70% of them found a single time. The ten most abundant clones make up about 2% of the sample.

For this clone: Which antigen it targets is not known. Base qualities are not provided; no much larger clone lies one nucleotide away.

CDR1 and CDR2 are read off the germline V gene as MNHNS and SASEGT. The CDR3 runs 13 amino acids, cysteine and phenylalanine included. This entry keeps only the CDR3 DNA: 39 bases, framed from base 1. V and J are trimmed by 2 bases and 7 bases, and the gene matches miss 3 bases of the junction. The investigation overall reported the following: Clinical and demographic metadata were provided uncurated, with the amount varying by source and participant.

One collaborating source in Seattle enrolled patients during active infection and followed them longitudinally through the course of disease. Each collaborating institution followed its own protocols to collect whole blood in K2EDTA tubes. For TCRbeta analysis, collaborator samples were shipped as frozen whole blood, as isolated PBMCs, or as DNA extracted from either sample type. The source material was peripheral blood. This receptor chain uses TRBV6-1 and TRBJ2-5; TRBD2 agrees with 8 junctional bases. This TCR was recovered from a woman in her sixties with COVID-19, enrolled during active disease. The nucleotide sequence is TGTGCCAGCAGTGAACGGGGGGGCGGGACCCAGTACTTC. Its product reads: CASSERGGGTQYF.